This T cell receptor (beta chain) was sequenced in a study of cytomegalovirus exposure and HLA in healthy donors. Study results and caveats: TCR beta sequences numbering about 17,000 were associated with HLA alleles at 0.05 false discovery rate in a later analysis.

Donors were ostensibly healthy at sampling, although undocumented immune exposures were probable. As regards this clone: Its antigen is as yet unknown.

The PCR had 60 Vbeta and 13 Jbeta primers. Measured with immunoSEQ multiplex PCR; TCRdb has only the in-frame clones, and not every one. The data show 150,000 or so clones, and the top ten clones hold under 2%. Per germline, CDR1 MGHRA and CDR2 YSYEKL. V lost 3 bases and J 3 bases, leaving 9 bases between the germline ends. CDR3 size: 13 residues. Sequenced material: PBMCs. The receptor comes from a woman aged 50 to 60 in good health and CMV-seronegative. The chain combines TRBV4-1 with TRBJ2-7; D is uncertain. DNA for the CDR3: TGCGCCAGCAGCCACCCCGACTTCTACGAGCAGTACTTC. This encodes CASSHPDFYEQYF.